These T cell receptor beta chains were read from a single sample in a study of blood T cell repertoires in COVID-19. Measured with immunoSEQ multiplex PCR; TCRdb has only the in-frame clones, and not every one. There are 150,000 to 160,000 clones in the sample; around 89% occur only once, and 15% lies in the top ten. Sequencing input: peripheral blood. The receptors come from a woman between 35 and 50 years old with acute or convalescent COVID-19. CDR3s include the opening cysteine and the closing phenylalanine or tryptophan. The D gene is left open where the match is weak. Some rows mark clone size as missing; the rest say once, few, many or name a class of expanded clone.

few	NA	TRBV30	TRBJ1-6	CAWKTVEDLRPLHF	TGTGCCTGGAAAACGGTGGAGGATCTAAGACCCCTCCACTTT
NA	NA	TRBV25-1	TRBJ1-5	CASSKQAKLNQPQHF	TGTGCCAGCAGTAAACAGGCTAAACTCAATCAGCCCCAGCATTTT
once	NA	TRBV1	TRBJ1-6	CTSEVPRMANSPLHF	TGCACCAGCGAGGTACCAAGGATGGCAAATTCACCCCTCCACTTT
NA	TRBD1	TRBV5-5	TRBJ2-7	CASVTPGGDYEQYF	TGTGCCAGCGTAACTCCAGGGGGTGACTACGAGCAGTACTTC
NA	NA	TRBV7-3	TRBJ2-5	CASSLSGGETQYF	TGTGCCAGCAGCTTATCTGGGGGGGAGACCCAGTACTTC
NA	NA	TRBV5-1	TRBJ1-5	CASSLGGQGGQPQHF	TGCGCCAGCAGCTTGGGAGGCCAGGGTGGTCAGCCCCAGCATTTT
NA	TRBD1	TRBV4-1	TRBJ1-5	CASSQRRGQGTNQPQHF	TGCGCCAGCAGCCAAAGAAGAGGACAGGGGACTAATCAGCCCCAGCATTTT
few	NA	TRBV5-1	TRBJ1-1	CASSLVGRGDNTEAFF	TGCGCCAGCAGCTTGGTTGGCAGGGGCGATAACACTGAAGCTTTCTTT
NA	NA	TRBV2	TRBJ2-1	CASSELNEQFF	TGTGCCAGCAGTGAACTTAATGAGCAGTTCTTC
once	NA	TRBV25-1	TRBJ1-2	CASSLLYGYTF	TGTGCCAGCAGTTTACTGTATGGCTACACCTTC
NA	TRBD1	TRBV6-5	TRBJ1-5	CASRSDRFSNQPQHF	TGTGCCAGCAGATCGGACAGGTTTAGCAATCAGCCCCAGCATTTT
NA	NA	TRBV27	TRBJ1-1	CASSSRTAEAFF	TGTGCCAGCAGTTCCCGGACAGCTGAAGCTTTCTTT
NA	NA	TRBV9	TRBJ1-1	CASSVAVPPTEAFF	TGTGCCAGCAGCGTTGCGGTTCCACCTACTGAAGCTTTCTTT
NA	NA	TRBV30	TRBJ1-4	CAWSITVGYNEKLFF	TGTGCCTGGAGTATCACAGTTGGGTATAATGAAAAACTGTTTTTT
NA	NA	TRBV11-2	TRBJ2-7	CASSFSLYEQYF	TGTGCCAGCAGCTTCAGTCTTTACGAGCAGTACTTC
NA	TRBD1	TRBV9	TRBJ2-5	CASSIGTAKETQYF	TGTGCCAGCAGCATAGGGACAGCCAAAGAGACCCAGTACTTC
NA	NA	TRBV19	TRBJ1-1	CASMPRETGVDTEAFF	TGTGCCAGTATGCCCAGGGAGACGGGGGTTGACACTGAAGCTTTCTTT
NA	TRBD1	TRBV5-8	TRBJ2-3	CASSLQGAPTDTQYF	TGTGCCAGCAGCCTTCAGGGGGCGCCTACAGATACGCAGTATTTT
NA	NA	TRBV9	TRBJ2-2	CASSVAGGELFF	TGTGCCAGCAGCGTAGCCGGCGGGGAGCTGTTTTTT
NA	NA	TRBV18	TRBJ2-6	CASSPSGANVLTF	TGTGCCAGCTCACCGTCAGGGGCCAACGTCCTGACTTTC
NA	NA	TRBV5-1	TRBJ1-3	CASSLDGRPNSGNTIYF	TGCGCCAGCAGCTTGGATGGGCGTCCCAACTCTGGAAACACCATATATTTT
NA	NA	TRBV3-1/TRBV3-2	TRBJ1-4	CASSQGGGKDEKLFF	TGTGCCAGCAGCCAAGGTGGAGGGAAGGATGAAAAACTGTTTTTT